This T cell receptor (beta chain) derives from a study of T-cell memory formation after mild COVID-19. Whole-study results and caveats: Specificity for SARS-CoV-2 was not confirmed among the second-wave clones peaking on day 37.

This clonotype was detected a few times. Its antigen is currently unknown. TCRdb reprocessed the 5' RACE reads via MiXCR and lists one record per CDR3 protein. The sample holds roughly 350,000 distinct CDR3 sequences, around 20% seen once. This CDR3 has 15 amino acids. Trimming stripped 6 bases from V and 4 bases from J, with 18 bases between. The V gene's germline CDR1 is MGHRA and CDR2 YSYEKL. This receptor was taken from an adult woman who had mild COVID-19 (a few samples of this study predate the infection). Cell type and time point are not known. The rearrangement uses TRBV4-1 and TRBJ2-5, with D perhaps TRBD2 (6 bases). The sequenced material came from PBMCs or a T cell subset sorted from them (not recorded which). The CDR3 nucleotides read TGCGCCAGCAGTTTCACTACTAGCTTAACAGAGACCCAGTACTTC. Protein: CASSFTTSLTETQYF.